The text below deals with one T cell receptor (beta chain). The target antigen is unknown. Primers: 60 Vbeta forward and 13 Jbeta reverse. TCRdb's table, derived via immunoSEQ multiplex PCR, lists solely in-frame clones and lacks some. The data contain 95,000 to 150,000 clones, about 81% of them singletons. This entry is derived from a study of cytomegalovirus exposure and HLA in healthy donors. Regarding the study as a whole: Later on, a genetic analysis was performed. It linked a missense variant in DCLRE1C with V- and J-gene trimming of TCR beta.

The V gene end was trimmed by 3 bases and the J gene end by 5 bases; junction bases not matched to a gene: 6. The V gene's germline CDR1 is SGDLS and CDR2 YYNGEE. This CDR3 comprises 16 residues. The chain employs TRBV9 and TRBJ1-6, with 9 bases aligning to TRBD1. The sample comprised PBMCs. This receptor was obtained from a man aged 40-49 years in good health and CMV-seronegative. This CDR3 is CASSATGTGHNSPLHF. CDR3 sequence (DNA): TGTGCCAGCAGCGCTACCGGGACAGGGCATAATTCACCCCTCCACTTT.